This T cell receptor (beta chain) was captured by sequencing in a study of blood T cell repertoires in COVID-19. TCRdb keeps only in-frame clones here, not all; method: immunoSEQ multiplex PCR. In the table there are approximately 94,000 clones, roughly 87% of which are singletons. Sequenced: peripheral blood. The TCR was taken from a man aged 25 to 40 in a cohort sampled during active COVID-19.

CDR3 sequence: CASSLYQGVQETQYF. The CDR3 bases are TGTGCCAGCAGCTTGTACCAGGGGGTCCAAGAGACCCAGTACTTC. The rearrangement links TRBV5-6 to TRBJ2-5; 7 bases line up with TRBD1. This CDR3 has 15 residues. The V and J ends lost 1 base and 1 base, in that order; junction bases with no gene match: 4. Germline loops: CDR1 SGHDT, CDR2 YYEEEE.